Sequencing of this TCR beta chain was carried out in a study of cytomegalovirus exposure and HLA in healthy donors. On the study more broadly: Later, an analysis reported that the 100 to 150 validation repertoires had used the same platform as the 666 first-cohort repertoires. Findings and limits, study-wide: As confirmed in vitro, a few CMV-associated chains were specific for CMV antigens.

In the case of this clone: As yet, its antigen is unknown.

The donors belonged to the approximately 110-subject validation cohort, separate from the roughly 700-subject first cohort. The method was immunoSEQ multiplex PCR; TCRdb's version includes in-frame clones alone and lacks a portion of them. Of under 250,000 clones in the sample, about nine tenths were seen once. Germline V gene data show CDR1 as SGHNT and CDR2 as YYREEE (reference sequence). The ends lost 0 bases at V and 1 base at J; junction bases unmatched: 5. CDR3 length: 17 amino acids. Sequenced sample: PBMCs. The V and J genes are TRBV5-4 and TRBJ2-3; 10 bases match TRBD2. The sequence was collected from a woman aged 18-35 years in good health and CMV-seropositive. The CDR3 bases are TGTGCCAGCAGCTTGGAGAGCGGGAGGGCAGGCACAGATACGCAGTATTTT. It codes for CASSLESGRAGTDTQYF.